These 8 T cell receptor beta chains share one sample of origin, sequenced in a study of OX40 agonist ivuxolimab in advanced cancers. Sequencing used immunoSEQ multiplex PCR; TCRdb keeps in-frame clones, though not all of them. The repertoire includes under 25,000 clones, 86% of them detected once, and 13% sits in the top ten. Sequenced material: CD4+ or CD8+ T cells sorted from blood, taken in a trial of the OX40 agonist ivuxolimab. Source of these receptors: an adult with an advanced solid tumor such as melanoma, head and neck, liver or kidney cancer.

CDR3: CASGLVQGGEETQYF. In DNA, the CDR3 is TGTGCTAGTGGTTTGGTACAGGGTGGCGAGGAGACCCAGTACTTC. The rearrangement joins TRBV12-5 to TRBJ2-5; D is possibly TRBD1 (6 bases). Germline V gives CDR1 LGHNT, CDR2 FRNRAP. Between the trimmed V and J ends, which lost 0 bases and 5 bases, there was a span of 13 bases. This CDR3 region has 15 residues.

The rearrangement uses TRBV6-5 and TRBJ2-5; 10 bases match TRBD1. Per the germline V gene, CDR1 is MNHEY and CDR2 is SVGAGI. The CDR3 length is 14 residues. The junction had 1 base not matched to a gene; V was cut back by 0 bases and J by 6 bases. CDR3 residues: CASSYSGQGKTQYF. The CDR3 bases are TGTGCCAGCAGTTACTCGGGACAGGGGAAGACCCAGTACTTC.

The chain combines TRBV27 with TRBJ1-2, with unresolved D. Trimming took 0 bases from V and 5 from J, leaving 13 bases between them. Germline V gives CDR1 MNHEY, CDR2 SMNVEV (reference sequence). This CDR3 region has 15 residues. CDR3 sequence (DNA): TGTGCCAGCAGTTTATCGGGCCAAATGGGTTATGGCTACACCTTC. Its translation: CASSLSGQMGYGYTF.

The chain uses TRBV19 and TRBJ1-5, with D possibly being TRBD1 (5 bases). Germline CDR1 and CDR2: LNHDA and SQIVND (reference sequence). Trimming pared 6 bases from V and 6 bases from J, leaving 12 bases between. The CDR3 contains 13 residues. The CDR3: CASRGQGPQPQHF. CDR3 DNA sequence: TGTGCCAGTAGGGGGCAGGGTCCTCAGCCCCAGCATTTT.

The chain is built from TRBV15 and TRBJ1-2; D unresolved. Germline V gene data show CDR1 as LNHNV and CDR2 as YYDKDF (reference sequence). The CDR3 loop spans 14 amino acids. V was clipped by 0 bases and J by 1 base, with 6 bases between them. DNA for the CDR3: TGTGCCACCAGCAGAGATCGGGGTAACTATGGCTACACCTTC. This sequence encodes CATSRDRGNYGYTF. Complete variable domain (other parts from reference TRBV15 and TRBJ1-2): DAMVIQNPRYQVTQFGKPVTLSCSQTLNHNVMYWYQQKSSQAPKLLFHYYDKDFNNEADTPDNFQSRRPNTSFCFLDIRSPGLGDTAMYLCATSRDRGNYGYTFGSGTRLTVV.

The chain carries TRBV28 and TRBJ1-2; 8 bases match TRBD1. The CDR3 runs to 17 residues. The V and J ends lost 2 bases and 4 bases, in that order; junction bases with no gene match: 12. Germline-derived CDR1 and CDR2 are MDHEN and SYDVKM. The CDR3: CASSLTFSAGGSYGYTF. CDR3 sequence (DNA): TGTGCCAGCAGTTTAACGTTTAGCGCAGGGGGCTCCTATGGCTACACCTTC.

The rearrangement uses TRBV7-9 and TRBJ2-7; D not resolved. Trimming removed 1 base at V and 7 bases at J, with 11 bases between. Germline CDR1 reads SEHNR; CDR2 reads FQNEAQ (reference sequence). The CDR3 runs to 13 residues. The CDR3 sequence is CASSLDIPPEQYF. Written as DNA, the CDR3 is TGTGCCAGCAGCTTAGACATCCCCCCTGAGCAGTACTTC.

The table lists this clone with a count of one. The rearrangement links TRBV6-5 to TRBJ1-1; no firm D call. V lost 6 bases and J 1 base, leaving 15 bases between the germline ends. CDR1 and CDR2 (germline): MNHEY, SVGAGI. CDR3 length: 15 residues. CDR3 in DNA: TGTGCCAGCAGACTACCACTGGCCGGGAACACTGAAGCTTTCTTT. It encodes CASRLPLAGNTEAFF.